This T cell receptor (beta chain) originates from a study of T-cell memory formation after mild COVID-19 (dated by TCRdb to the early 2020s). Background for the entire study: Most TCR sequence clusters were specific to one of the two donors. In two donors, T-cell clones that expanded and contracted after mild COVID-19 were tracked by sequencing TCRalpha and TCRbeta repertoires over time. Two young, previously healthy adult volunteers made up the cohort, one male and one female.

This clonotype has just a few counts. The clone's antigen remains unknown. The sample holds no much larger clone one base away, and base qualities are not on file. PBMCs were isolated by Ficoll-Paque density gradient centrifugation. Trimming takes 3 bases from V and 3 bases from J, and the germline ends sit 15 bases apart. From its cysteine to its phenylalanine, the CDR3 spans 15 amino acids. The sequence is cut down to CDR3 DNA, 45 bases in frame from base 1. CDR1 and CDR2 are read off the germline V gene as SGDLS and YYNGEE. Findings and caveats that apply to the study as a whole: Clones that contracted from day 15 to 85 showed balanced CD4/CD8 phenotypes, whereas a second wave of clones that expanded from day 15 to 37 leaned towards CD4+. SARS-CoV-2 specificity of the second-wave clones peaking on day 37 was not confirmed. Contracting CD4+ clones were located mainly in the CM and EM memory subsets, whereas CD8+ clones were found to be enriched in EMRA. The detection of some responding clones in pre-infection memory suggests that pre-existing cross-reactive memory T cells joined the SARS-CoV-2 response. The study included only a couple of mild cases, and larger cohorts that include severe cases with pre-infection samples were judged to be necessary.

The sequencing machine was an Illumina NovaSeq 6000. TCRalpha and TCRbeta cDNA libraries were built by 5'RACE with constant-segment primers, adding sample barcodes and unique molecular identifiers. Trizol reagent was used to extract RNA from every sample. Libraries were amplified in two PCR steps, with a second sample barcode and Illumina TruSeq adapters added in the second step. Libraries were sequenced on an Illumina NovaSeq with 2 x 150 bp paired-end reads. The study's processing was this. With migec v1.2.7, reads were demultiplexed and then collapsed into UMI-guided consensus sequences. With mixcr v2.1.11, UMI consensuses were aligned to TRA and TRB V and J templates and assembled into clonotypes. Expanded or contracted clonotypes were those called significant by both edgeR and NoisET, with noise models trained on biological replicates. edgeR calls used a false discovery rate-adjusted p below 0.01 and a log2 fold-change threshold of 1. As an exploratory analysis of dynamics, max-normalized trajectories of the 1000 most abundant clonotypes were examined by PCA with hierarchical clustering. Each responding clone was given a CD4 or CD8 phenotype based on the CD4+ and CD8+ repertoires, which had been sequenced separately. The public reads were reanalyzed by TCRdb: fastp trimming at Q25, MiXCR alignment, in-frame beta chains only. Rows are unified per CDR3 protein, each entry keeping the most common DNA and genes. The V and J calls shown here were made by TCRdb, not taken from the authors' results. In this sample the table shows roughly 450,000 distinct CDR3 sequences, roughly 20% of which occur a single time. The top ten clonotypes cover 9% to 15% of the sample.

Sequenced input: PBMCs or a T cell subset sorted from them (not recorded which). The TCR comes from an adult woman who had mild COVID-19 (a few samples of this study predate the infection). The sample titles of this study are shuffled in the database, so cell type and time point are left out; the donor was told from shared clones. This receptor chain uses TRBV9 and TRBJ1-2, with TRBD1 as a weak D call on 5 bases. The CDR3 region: CASSATSTEHYGYTF. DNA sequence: TGTGCCAGCAGCGCCACCTCGACAGAACACTATGGCTACACCTTC.